Sequencing of this T cell receptor (beta chain) was carried out in a study of T cells in Graves' hyperthyroidism and ophthalmopathy. Amplification yielded TCR beta CDR3 regions, with RNA transcripts as the source. Primed by the HTBI set, a first-round RT-PCR was run on the TCR CDR3. TCRdb analysed the multiplex PCR reads with MiXCR anew, one entry per CDR3 protein. The sample has roughly 740,000 distinct CDR3 sequences, about 16% seen once. This CDR3 has 13 amino acids. V dropped 5 bases and J dropped 2; count of bases not matched to a gene: 5. Germline V CDR1 and CDR2: SQVTM, ANQGSEA. The TCR was taken from a man aged 18 to 29 with Graves' hyperthyroidism. The source material was blood. V is TRBV29-1 and J is TRBJ2-5, with 7 positions matching TRBD2. The CDR3 region has the DNA TGCAGCGTTTTACCGGGACTACAAGAGACCCAGTACTTC. Translated: CSVLPGLQETQYF.